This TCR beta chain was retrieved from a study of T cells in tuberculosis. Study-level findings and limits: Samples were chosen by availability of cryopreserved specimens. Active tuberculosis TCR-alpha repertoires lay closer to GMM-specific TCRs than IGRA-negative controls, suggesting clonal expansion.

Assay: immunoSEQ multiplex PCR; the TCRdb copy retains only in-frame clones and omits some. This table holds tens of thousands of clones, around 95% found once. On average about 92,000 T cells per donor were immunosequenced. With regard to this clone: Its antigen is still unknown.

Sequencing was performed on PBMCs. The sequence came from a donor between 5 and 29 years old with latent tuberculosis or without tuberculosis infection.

Here the CDR3 DNA reads TGTGCCAGCAGCTTAGCGCCAACAAGGAGTTTTAATGAAAAACTGTTTTTT. The encoded protein is CASSLAPTRSFNEKLFF. The chain joins TRBV7-2 to TRBJ1-4; D not certain. Between the trimmed V and J ends, which lost 0 bases and 4 bases, there was a span of 15 bases. CDR1 SGHTA and CDR2 FQGNSA come from the germline V gene. The CDR3 is made up of 17 amino acids.